The 14 T cell receptor beta chains below come from one sample, sequenced in a study of CD8 T cells in Susac syndrome. cDNA came from approximately 0.5 to 1 ug RNA primed by random hexamers. TCRdb re-called the immunoSEQ multiplex PCR reads through MiXCR, storing one row per CDR3 protein. The table shows 150,000 to 200,000 distinct CDR3 sequences, with about 94% occurring only once. Sequenced: CD4+ T cells from PBMCs. The receptor set was obtained from a human donor in good health.

V gene TRBV4-2 combines with J gene TRBJ1-5; the D gene is possibly TRBD1 (5 bases). This CDR3 spans 16 amino acids. Germline V gene sequence: CDR1 LGHNA, CDR2 YNFKEQ. The V end lost 4 bases, the J end lost 4 bases, and 17 bases lay between the germline ends. The CDR3 DNA sequence: TGTGCCAGCAGCCCGACTCAGGGACGTCTTAATCAGCCCCAGCATTTT. Protein: CASSPTQGRLNQPQHF.

The rearrangement uses TRBV27 and TRBJ1-1; D unresolved. Trimming removed 5 bases at V and 1 base at J, with 17 bases between. The germline V gene has CDR1 MNHEY and CDR2 SMNVEV (reference sequence). This CDR3 contains 16 residues. CDR3 in amino acids: CASSPGTGWWNTEAFF. The CDR3 nucleotides read TGTGCCAGCAGTCCCGGAACTGGATGGTGGAACACTGAAGCTTTCTTT.

V gene TRBV3-1 combines with J gene TRBJ1-2; D is perhaps TRBD1 (6 bases). This CDR3 spans 12 amino acids. The germline CDR1 and CDR2 sequences are LGHDT and YNNKEL (reference sequence). Trimming pared 2 bases from V and 8 bases from J, leaving 9 bases between. The CDR3 protein is CASSQRGGGYTF. The DNA of the CDR3 is TGTGCCAGCAGCCAAAGGGGGGGAGGCTACACCTTC.

The rearrangement joins TRBV29-1 to TRBJ2-1, with D possibly TRBD2 on 6 matching bases. V was trimmed by 4 bases and J by 7 bases, leaving 11 bases between them. Germline CDR1 SQVTM, CDR2 ANQGSEA. The CDR3 is 12 residues long. This chain's CDR3 is CSVGDFLNEQFF. As DNA, the CDR3 is TGCAGCGTTGGGGACTTCCTTAATGAGCAGTTCTTC.

The J gene is TRBJ1-2, the V gene TRBV29-1; a weak D match, TRBD1 (5 bases). Per the germline V gene, CDR1 is SQVTM and CDR2 is ANQGSEA. Trimming took off 2 bases at V and 5 bases at J, with 9 bases between the two ends. The CDR3 consists of 12 residues. The CDR3 loop is CSVESDRYGYTF. CDR3 DNA: TGCAGCGTTGAATCAGACAGATATGGCTACACCTTC.

There are a few counts of this clonotype. The rearrangement joins TRBV6-5 to TRBJ2-1; 9 bases agree with TRBD2. V trimming: 6 bases; J trimming: 9 bases; junction bases outside the gene matches: 12. The CDR3 extends over 15 amino acids. Germline V lookup: CDR1 MNHEY, CDR2 SVGAGI. The CDR3 region is CASSPGRGGLGEQFF. CDR3 in DNA: TGTGCCAGCAGCCCCGGGCGGGGGGGCCTAGGTGAGCAGTTCTTC.

J is TRBJ1-2 and V is TRBV20-1, with D uncertain. The CDR3 totals 11 residues. The V and J ends lost 5 bases and 4 bases respectively, with 8 bases between them. CDR1 and CDR2 (germline): DFQATT, SNEGSKA (reference sequence). This CDR3 reads CSAHNLYGYTF. The CDR3 DNA reads as TGCAGTGCTCACAACCTCTATGGCTACACCTTC.

The chain employs TRBV7-9 and TRBJ2-3, with 8 bases identical to TRBD1. CDR1 and CDR2 from the germline V gene are SEHNR and FQNEAQ (reference sequence). Unmatched junction bases numbered 6, after V lost 2 bases and J lost 2 bases. The CDR3 extends over 16 amino acids. The CDR3 region is CASSLSPGGPTDTQYF. The CDR3 DNA follows: TGTGCCAGCAGCTTAAGCCCAGGGGGCCCCACAGATACGCAGTATTTT.

V usage is TRBV3-1 and J usage is TRBJ1-1, with TRBD1 matching 7 bases. Germline V gene data show CDR1 as LGHDT and CDR2 as YNNKEL (reference sequence). The CDR3 sequence is 14 residues long. V gave up 3 bases and J gave up 4 bases; unmatched junction bases: 5. CDR3 protein: CASSHAGGRTEAFF. The CDR3 DNA reads as TGTGCCAGCAGCCACGCAGGGGGACGCACTGAAGCTTTCTTT.

The chain carries TRBV6-5 and TRBJ1-2; D uncertain. V was pared by 5 bases and J by 1 base, with 14 bases between. This CDR3 contains 15 residues. Germline lookup yields CDR1 MNHEY and CDR2 SVGAGI. Here the CDR3 DNA reads TGTGCCAGCAGTCGCTACAGCTTCGGTAACTATGGCTACACCTTC. Translated: CASSRYSFGNYGYTF.

This sequence joins TRBV7-8 and TRBJ1-1; 7 nucleotides align to TRBD1. Looked up from germline, CDR1 is SGHVS and CDR2 is FQNEAQ. This CDR3 spans 14 amino acids. V shed 3 bases and J 4 bases; nucleotides not matched to a gene: 5. CDR3 loop: CASSFQTGSTEAFF. In DNA, the CDR3 is TGTGCCAGCAGCTTCCAGACAGGGTCCACTGAAGCTTTCTTT.

The J gene is TRBJ2-7, the V gene TRBV19; no firm D call. There are 12 residues in the CDR3. Trimming took 3 bases from V and 6 from J, leaving 9 bases between them. CDR1 and CDR2 from the germline V gene are LNHDA and SQIVND (reference sequence). In DNA, the CDR3 is TGTGCCAGTAGTATGCAGGTCGGCGAGCAGTACTTC. Its protein product is CASSMQVGEQYF.

The chain has TRBV19 and TRBJ2-1; D uncertain. Germline V gives CDR1 LNHDA, CDR2 SQIVND (reference sequence). This CDR3 contains 14 residues. V gave up 1 base and J gave up 8 bases, with 12 bases separating them. Here the CDR3 DNA reads TGTGCCAGTAGTATAGGGAAGGCTAGGGATGAGCAGTTCTTC. Its translation: CASSIGKARDEQFF.

The chain recombines TRBV29-1 with TRBJ2-1; D remains ambiguous. V was shortened by 2 bases and J by 7 bases, with 9 bases between the two germline ends. CDR3 length equals 12 residues. The germline V gene has CDR1 SQVTM and CDR2 ANQGSEA. The CDR3: CSVEFGLNEQFF. The DNA of the CDR3 is TGCAGCGTTGAATTCGGGCTTAATGAGCAGTTCTTC.